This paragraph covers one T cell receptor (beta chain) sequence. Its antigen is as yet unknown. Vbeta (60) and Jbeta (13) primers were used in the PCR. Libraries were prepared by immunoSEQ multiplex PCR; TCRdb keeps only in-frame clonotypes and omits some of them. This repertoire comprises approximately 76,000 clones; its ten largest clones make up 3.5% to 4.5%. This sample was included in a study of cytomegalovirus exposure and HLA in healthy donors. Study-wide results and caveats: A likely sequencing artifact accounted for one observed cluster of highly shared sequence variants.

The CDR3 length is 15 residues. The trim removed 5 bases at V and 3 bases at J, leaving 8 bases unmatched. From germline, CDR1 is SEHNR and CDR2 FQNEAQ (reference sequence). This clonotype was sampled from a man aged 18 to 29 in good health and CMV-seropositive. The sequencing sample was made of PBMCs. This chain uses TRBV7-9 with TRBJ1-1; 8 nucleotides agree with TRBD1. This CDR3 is CASSRDRGGDTEAFF. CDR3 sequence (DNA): TGTGCCAGCAGCCGTGACAGGGGCGGGGACACTGAAGCTTTCTTT.